This T cell receptor (beta chain) was sequenced in a study of blood T cell repertoires in COVID-19. Overall study: Samples taken during acute and convalescent COVID-19 were collected in the United States, Italy and Spain. T cells, B-cell-depleted T cells, or PBMCs supplied cDNA or gDNA.

V shed 3 bases and J 2 bases; nucleotides not matched to a gene: 10. CDR3 size: 20 residues. Germline lookup yields CDR1 LNHDA and CDR2 SQIVND (reference sequence). In the original workflow: From reference gene primer amplification, estimates of nucleated cell counts were derived. Measured with immunoSEQ multiplex PCR; TCRdb has only the in-frame clones, and not every one. Clonal size and the V and J genes are those of that table, whereas D and trimming came from the DNA. The sample records tens of thousands of clones, 75% to 95% being singletons. The chain carries TRBV19 and TRBJ2-1, with TRBD2 matching 16 bases. The sample consisted of peripheral blood. This clonotype was obtained from a middle-aged man with acute or convalescent COVID-19. The CDR3 DNA sequence: TGTGCCAGTAGTATCCGCCCGGGACTAGCGGGAGGGAATACCTACAATGAGCAGTTCTTC. Protein sequence: CASSIRPGLAGGNTYNEQFF.